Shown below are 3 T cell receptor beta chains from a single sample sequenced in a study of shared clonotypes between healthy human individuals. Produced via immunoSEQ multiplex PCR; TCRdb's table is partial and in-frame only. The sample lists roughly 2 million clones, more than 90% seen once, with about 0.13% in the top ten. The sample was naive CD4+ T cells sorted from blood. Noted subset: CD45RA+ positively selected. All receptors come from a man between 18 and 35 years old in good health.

As DNA, the CDR3 is TGTGCCACGGGGACAGGGAAAAATCAGCCCCAGCATTTT. Its protein is CATGTGKNQPQHF. The chain recombines TRBV6-5 with TRBJ1-5; 9 nucleotides agree with TRBD1. Germline V gene data show CDR1 as MNHEY and CDR2 as SVGAGI. With 10 bases clipped from V and 4 bases from J, the junction kept 5 bases outside the gene matches. The CDR3 sequence is 13 residues long.

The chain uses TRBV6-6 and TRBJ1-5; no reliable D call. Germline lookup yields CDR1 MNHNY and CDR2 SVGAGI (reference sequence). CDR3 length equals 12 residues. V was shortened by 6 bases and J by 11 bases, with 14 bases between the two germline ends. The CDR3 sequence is CASRYDPSAQHF. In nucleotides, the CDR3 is TGTGCCAGCAGATACGACCCATCGGCCCAGCATTTT.

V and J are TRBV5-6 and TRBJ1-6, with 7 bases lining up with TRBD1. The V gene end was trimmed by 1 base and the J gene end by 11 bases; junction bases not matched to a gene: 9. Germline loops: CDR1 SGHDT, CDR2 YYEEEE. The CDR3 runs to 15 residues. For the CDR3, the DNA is TGTGCCAGCAGCTTGAGACAGGGCCTTAGGACACCCCTCCACTTT. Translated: CASSLRQGLRTPLHF. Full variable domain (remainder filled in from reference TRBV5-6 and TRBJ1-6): DAGVTQSPTHLIKTRGQQVTLRCSPKSGHDTVSWYQQALGQGPQFIFQYYEEEERQRGNFPDRFSGHQFPNYSSELNVNALLLGDSALYLCASSLRQGLRTPLHFGNGTRLTVT.